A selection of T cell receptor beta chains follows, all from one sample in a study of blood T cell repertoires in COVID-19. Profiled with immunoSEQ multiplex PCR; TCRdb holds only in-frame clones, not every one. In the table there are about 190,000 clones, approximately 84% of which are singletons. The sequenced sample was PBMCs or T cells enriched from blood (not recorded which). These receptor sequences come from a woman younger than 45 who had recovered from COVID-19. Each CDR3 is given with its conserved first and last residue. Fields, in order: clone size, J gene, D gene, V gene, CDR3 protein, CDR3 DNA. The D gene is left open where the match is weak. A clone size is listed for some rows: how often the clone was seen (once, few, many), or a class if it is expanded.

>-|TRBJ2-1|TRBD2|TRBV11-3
CASSLKRGDYNEQFF
TGTGCCAGCAGCTTAAAGCGGGGGGACTACAATGAGCAGTTCTTC
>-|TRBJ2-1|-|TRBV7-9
CASSSLIGQPIGEQFF
TGTGCCAGCAGCTCCCTTATAGGACAACCTATAGGGGAGCAGTTCTTC
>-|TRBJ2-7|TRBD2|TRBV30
CAWSVSGTSGGEQYF
TGTGCCTGGAGTGTCTCCGGGACTAGCGGCGGCGAGCAGTACTTC
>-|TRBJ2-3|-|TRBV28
CASSLRRGDTQYF
TGTGCCAGCAGTTTACGCCGGGGAGATACGCAGTATTTT
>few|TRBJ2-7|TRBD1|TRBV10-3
CAISRPGQGAIF
TGTGCCATCAGTAGACCGGGACAGGGGGCGATCTTC
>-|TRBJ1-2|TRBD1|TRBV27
CASSPDREDGYTF
TGTGCCAGCAGTCCCGACAGGGAGGACGGCTACACCTTC
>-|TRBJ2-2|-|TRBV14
CASSQAQGLVGTGELFF
TGTGCCAGCAGCCAAGCGCAGGGCCTGGTGGGCACCGGGGAGCTGTTTTTT
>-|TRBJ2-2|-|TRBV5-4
CASSQGGNTGELFF
TGTGCCAGCAGTCAGGGTGGGAACACCGGGGAGCTGTTTTTT
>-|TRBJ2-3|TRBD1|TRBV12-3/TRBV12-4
CASSSTGSDTQYF
TGTGCCAGCAGTTCGACAGGGTCAGATACGCAGTATTTT
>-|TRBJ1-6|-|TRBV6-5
CASSRGFDSPLHF
TGTGCCAGCAGCCGAGGGTTCGATTCACCCCTCCACTTT
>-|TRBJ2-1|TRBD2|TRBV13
CASSLGAGEAWNEQFF
TGTGCCAGCAGCTTAGGAGCGGGAGAGGCTTGGAATGAGCAGTTCTTC
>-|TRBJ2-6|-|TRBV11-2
CASSPLGGAGANVLTF
TGTGCCAGCAGCCCCCTAGGAGGGGCTGGGGCCAACGTCCTGACTTTC
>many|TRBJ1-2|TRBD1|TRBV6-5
CASSSGWDRGGYTF
TGTGCCAGCTCCTCCGGGTGGGACAGGGGTGGCTACACCTTC
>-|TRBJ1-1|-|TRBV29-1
CSVRDSDTEAFF
TGCAGCGTCCGGGACTCGGACACTGAAGCTTTCTTT
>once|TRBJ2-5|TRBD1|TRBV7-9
CASSLNEGARETQYF
TGTGCCAGCAGCTTAAACGAGGGGGCGAGAGAGACCCAGTACTTC
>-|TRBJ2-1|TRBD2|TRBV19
CASSTPQTSGRIYEQFF
TGTGCCAGTAGTACCCCCCAGACTAGCGGGAGGATATATGAGCAGTTCTTC
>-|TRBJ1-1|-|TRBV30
CAWSLRGGTEAFF
TGTGCCTGGAGTCTTCGGGGGGGGACTGAAGCTTTCTTT
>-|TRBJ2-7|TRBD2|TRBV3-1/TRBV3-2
CASSPTSGLTYEQYF
TGTGCCAGCAGCCCAACTAGCGGGCTTACCTACGAGCAGTACTTC
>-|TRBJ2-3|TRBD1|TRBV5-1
CASSQGTGDLDTQYF
TGCGCCAGCAGCCAAGGGACAGGTGATTTAGATACGCAGTATTTT
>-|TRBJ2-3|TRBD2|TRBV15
CATSRGGTSGRPSTDTQYF
TGTGCCACCAGCAGAGGGGGGACTAGCGGGAGGCCTAGCACAGATACGCAGTATTTT
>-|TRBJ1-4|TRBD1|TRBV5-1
CASSLAGTGGEKLFF
TGCGCCAGCAGCTTGGCCGGGACAGGGGGCGAAAAATTGTTTTTT
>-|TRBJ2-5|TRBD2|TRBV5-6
CASSLRTSGDETQYF
TGTGCCAGCAGCCTACGGACTAGCGGGGATGAGACCCAGTACTTC
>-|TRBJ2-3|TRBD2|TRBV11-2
CASSFASGSRDTQYF
TGTGCCAGCAGCTTCGCTAGCGGGAGTAGGGATACGCAGTATTTT
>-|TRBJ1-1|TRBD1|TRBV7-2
CASSQGDRVNTEAFF
TGTGCCAGCAGCCAAGGGGACAGGGTGAACACTGAAGCTTTCTTT
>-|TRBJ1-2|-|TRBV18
CASSPLRGDHGYTF
TGTGCCAGCTCACCACTCAGGGGAGACCATGGCTACACCTTC
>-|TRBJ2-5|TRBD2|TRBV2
CASSAGTSGGVRETQYF
TGTGCCAGCAGTGCCGGGACTAGCGGGGGGGTGAGGGAGACCCAGTACTTC
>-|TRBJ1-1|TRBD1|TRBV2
CASSPPQGVTEAFF
TGTGCCAGCAGTCCCCCACAGGGGGTCACTGAAGCTTTCTTT
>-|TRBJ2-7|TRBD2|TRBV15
CATSRHSGRDRYEQYF
TGTGCCACCAGCAGACATAGCGGGAGGGATCGCTACGAGCAGTACTTC
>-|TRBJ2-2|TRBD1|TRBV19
CASSIGTGNTGELFF
TGTGCCAGTAGTATAGGGACAGGGAACACCGGGGAGCTGTTTTTT
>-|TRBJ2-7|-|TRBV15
CATSRDSASFGEQYF
TGTGCCACCAGCAGAGATTCAGCTAGCTTTGGGGAGCAGTACTTC
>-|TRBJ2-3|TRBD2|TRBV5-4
CASSLKLAGPSTDTQYF
TGTGCCAGCAGCCTTAAACTAGCGGGCCCTAGCACAGATACGCAGTATTTT
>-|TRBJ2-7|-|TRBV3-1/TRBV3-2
CASSQIRQDNYEQYF
TGTGCCAGCAGCCAAATCCGGCAGGATAACTACGAGCAGTACTTC
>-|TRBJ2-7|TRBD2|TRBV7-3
CASSLGAGAWEQYF
TGTGCCAGCAGCTTAGGTGCGGGAGCTTGGGAGCAGTACTTC
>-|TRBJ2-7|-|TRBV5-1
CASSLGTDSYEQYF
TGCGCCAGCAGCTTGGGGACAGACTCCTACGAGCAGTACTTC
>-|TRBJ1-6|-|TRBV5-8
CASSRGGHQSPLHF
TGTGCCAGCAGCAGGGGGGGGCACCAATCACCCCTCCACTTT
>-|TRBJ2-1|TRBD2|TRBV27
CASSLRLAGANNEQFF
TGTGCCAGCAGTTTAAGGCTAGCGGGGGCAAACAATGAGCAGTTCTTC
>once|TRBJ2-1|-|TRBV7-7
CASSLKVGGKNEQFF
TGTGCTAGCAGCTTAAAAGTCGGGGGTAAAAATGAGCAGTTCTTC
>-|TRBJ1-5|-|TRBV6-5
CASRGAVGSNQPQHF
TGTGCCAGCAGGGGGGCAGTTGGCAGCAATCAGCCCCAGCATTTT
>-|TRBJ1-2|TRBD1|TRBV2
CASSDGTEVYGYTF
TGTGCCAGCAGTGACGGGACAGAGGTTTATGGCTACACCTTC
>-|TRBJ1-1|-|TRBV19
CASSIRERDTEAFF
TGTGCCAGTAGTATACGGGAAAGGGACACTGAAGCTTTCTTT
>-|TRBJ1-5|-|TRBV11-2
CASSLRGRQPQHF
TGTGCCAGCAGCTTACGGGGGAGACAGCCCCAGCATTTT
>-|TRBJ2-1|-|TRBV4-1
CASSQESKKYNEQFF
TGCGCCAGCAGCCAAGAAAGCAAGAAATACAATGAGCAGTTCTTC
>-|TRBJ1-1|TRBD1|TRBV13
CASTPRTGKSAEAFF
TGTGCCAGCACCCCCCGGACAGGGAAAAGCGCTGAAGCTTTCTTT
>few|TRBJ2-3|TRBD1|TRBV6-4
CASSAQGASDTQYF
TGTGCCAGCAGTGCCCAGGGGGCGTCAGATACGCAGTATTTT
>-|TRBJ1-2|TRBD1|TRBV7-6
CASSLLPEGDRDYGYTF
TGTGCCAGCAGCTTACTACCCGAGGGGGACAGAGACTATGGCTACACCTTC